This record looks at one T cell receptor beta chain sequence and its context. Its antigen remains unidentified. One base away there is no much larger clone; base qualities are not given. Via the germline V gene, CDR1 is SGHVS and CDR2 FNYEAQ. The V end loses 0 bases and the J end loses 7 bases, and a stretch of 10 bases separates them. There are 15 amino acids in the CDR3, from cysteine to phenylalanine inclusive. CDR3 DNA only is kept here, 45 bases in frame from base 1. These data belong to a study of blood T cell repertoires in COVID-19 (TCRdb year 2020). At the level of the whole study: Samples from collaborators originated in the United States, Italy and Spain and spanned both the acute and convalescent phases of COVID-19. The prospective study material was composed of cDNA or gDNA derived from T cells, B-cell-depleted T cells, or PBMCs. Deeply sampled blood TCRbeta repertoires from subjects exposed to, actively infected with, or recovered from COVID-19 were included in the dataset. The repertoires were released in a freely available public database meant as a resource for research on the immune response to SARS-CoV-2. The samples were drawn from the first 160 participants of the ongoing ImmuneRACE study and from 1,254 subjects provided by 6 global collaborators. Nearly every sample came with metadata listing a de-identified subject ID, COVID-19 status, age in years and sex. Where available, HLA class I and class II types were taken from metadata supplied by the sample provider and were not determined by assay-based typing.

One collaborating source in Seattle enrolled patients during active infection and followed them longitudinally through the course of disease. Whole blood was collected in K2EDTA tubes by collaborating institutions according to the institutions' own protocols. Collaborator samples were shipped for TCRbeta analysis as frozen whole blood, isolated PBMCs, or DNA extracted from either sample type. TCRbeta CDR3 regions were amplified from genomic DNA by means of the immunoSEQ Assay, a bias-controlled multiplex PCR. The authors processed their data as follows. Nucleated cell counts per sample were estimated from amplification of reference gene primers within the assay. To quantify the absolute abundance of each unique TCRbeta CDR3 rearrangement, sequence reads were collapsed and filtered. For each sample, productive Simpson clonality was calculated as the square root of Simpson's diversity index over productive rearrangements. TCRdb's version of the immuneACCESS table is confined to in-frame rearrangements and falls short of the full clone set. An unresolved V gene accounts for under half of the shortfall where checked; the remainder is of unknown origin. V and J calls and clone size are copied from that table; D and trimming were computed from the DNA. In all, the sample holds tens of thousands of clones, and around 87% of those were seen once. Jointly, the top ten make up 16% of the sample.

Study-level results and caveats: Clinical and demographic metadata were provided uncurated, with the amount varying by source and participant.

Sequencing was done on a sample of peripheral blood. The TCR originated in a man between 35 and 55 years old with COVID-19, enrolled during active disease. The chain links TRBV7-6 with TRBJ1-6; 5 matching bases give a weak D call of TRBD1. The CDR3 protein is CASSLADGQNSPLHF. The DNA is TGTGCCAGCAGCTTAGCCGACGGACAAAATTCACCCCTCCACTTT.